This TCR beta chain was identified in a study of blood T cell repertoires in COVID-19. Study-wide background: Specimens from acute and convalescent COVID-19 originated in the United States, Italy and Spain. PBMCs, B-cell-depleted T cells, or T cells were the source of the cDNA or gDNA that made up the material.

Original handling: Reference gene primer amplification gave nucleated cell count estimates. Data came from immunoSEQ multiplex PCR; TCRdb stores just in-frame clones and leaves some out. V and J calls and clone size follow that table, whereas D and trimming were derived from the DNA. The profile shows tens of thousands of clones, 75% to 85% of them singletons. The CDR3 covers 23 residues. Germline V gives CDR1 MDHEN, CDR2 SYDVKM. After removal of 2 bases from V and 5 bases from J, the junction contained 25 bases not matched to a gene. The V call is TRBV28, the J call TRBJ1-5; 12 nucleotides match TRBD1. The sample taken for sequencing was peripheral blood. This TCR was sampled from a man aged 60-69 years with acute or convalescent COVID-19. CDR3 nucleotides: TGTGCCAGCAGTTTAGACAGGAATATGTTTACATTGTGGGGACAGGGGGCCGATCAGCCCCAGCATTTT. This translates into CASSLDRNMFTLWGQGADQPQHF.